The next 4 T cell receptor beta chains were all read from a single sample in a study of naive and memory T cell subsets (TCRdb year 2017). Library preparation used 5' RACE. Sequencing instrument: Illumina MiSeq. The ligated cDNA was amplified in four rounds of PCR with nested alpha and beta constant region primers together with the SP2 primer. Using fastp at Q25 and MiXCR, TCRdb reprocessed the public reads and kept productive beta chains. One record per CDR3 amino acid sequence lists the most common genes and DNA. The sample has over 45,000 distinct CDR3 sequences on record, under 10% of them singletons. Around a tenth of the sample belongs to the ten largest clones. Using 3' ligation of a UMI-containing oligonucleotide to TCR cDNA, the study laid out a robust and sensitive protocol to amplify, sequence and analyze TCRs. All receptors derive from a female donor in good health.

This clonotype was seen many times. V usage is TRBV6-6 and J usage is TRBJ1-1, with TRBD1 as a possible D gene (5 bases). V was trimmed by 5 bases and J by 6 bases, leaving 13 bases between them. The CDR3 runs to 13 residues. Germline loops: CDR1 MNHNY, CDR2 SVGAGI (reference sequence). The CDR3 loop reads CASSLEGRPEAFF. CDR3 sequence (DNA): TGTGCCAGCAGTCTCGAGGGGAGACCTGAAGCTTTCTTT.

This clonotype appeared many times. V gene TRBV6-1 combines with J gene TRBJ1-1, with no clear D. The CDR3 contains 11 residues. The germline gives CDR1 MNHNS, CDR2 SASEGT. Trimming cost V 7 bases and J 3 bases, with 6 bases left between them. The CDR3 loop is CASMWDTEAFF. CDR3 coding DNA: TGTGCCAGCATGTGGGACACTGAAGCTTTCTTT.

The CDR3 nucleotides read TGTGCCAGCTCACCACCCGTGCGTAGCGCAGATACGCAGTATTTT. Its protein is CASSPPVRSADTQYF. The rearrangement links TRBV18 to TRBJ2-3, with D maybe TRBD2 (5 bases). V lost 0 bases to trimming and J lost 4 bases, with 11 bases between them. The CDR3 consists of 15 residues. Per the germline V gene, CDR1 is KGHSH and CDR2 is LQKENI.

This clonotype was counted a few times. The CDR3 DNA reads TGTGCCAGCAGTTACTTTTTCGCAGGGGATAACGGCACAGATACGCAGTATTTT. Translated, it gives CASSYFFAGDNGTDTQYF. The chain carries TRBV6-6 and TRBJ2-3; D perhaps matches TRBD1 (6 bases). The CDR3 is made up of 18 amino acids. Trimming removed 1 base at V and 1 base at J, with 18 bases between. CDR1 is MNHNY, CDR2 SVGAGI, per germline (reference sequence).